The 4 T cell receptor beta chains given below trace back to one sample, sequenced in a study of a mutant IDH1 vaccine in newly diagnosed glioma (dated by TCRdb to 2020 to 2022). The sample's time point label, in plain terms: week 11, during vaccination. Each vaccine dose, consisting of 300 ug of a 20-mer mutant IDH1 peptide in Montanide, was administered subcutaneously with topical imiquimod. The library was generated by the immunoSEQ multiplex PCR assay. TCRdb stores this immuneACCESS table with in-frame sequences only. Part of the clones is absent; in the studies checked, under half of the shortfall reflects unresolved V genes, and no reason is known for the rest. Counted in this sample were roughly 120,000 clones; roughly nine tenths of them appeared once. Together, the top ten hold roughly 0.61% of the sample. Their antigen targets remain unknown. The specimen was PBMCs, collected from a glioma patient whose treatment included an IDH1 peptide vaccine. The receptors originated from a woman aged 50 to 60 with glioma.

The chain combines TRBV28 with TRBJ1-1; a weak D match, TRBD1 (6 bases). V was trimmed by 4 bases and J by 2 bases, leaving 17 bases between them. CDR1 is MDHEN and CDR2 is SYDVKM in the germline V gene. The length of the CDR3 is 16 residues. The CDR3 DNA reads as TGTGCCAGCAGTTCTCCAGGGGACCCCACCAACACTGAAGCTTTCTTT. It yields the protein CASSSPGDPTNTEAFF.

The chain joins TRBV4-1 to TRBJ2-1, with 9 bases aligning to TRBD2. V dropped 4 bases and J dropped 8; count of bases not matched to a gene: 6. This CDR3 region has 14 residues. CDR1 MGHRA and CDR2 YSYEKL come from the germline V gene. CDR3 bases: TGCGCCAGCAGCCGTAGTAGCGGGAGCTATGAGCAGTTCTTC. Its translation: CASSRSSGSYEQFF.

The chain has TRBV28 and TRBJ2-7, with a possible D match to TRBD1 (5 bases). Trimming pared 3 bases from V and 4 bases from J, leaving 13 bases between. The CDR3 length is 14 residues. Germline V CDR1 and CDR2: MDHEN, SYDVKM. In DNA, the CDR3 is TGTGCCAGCAGTTTTTTGAAACAGGATTACGAGCAGTACTTC. Its translation is CASSFLKQDYEQYF.

The chain has TRBV9 and TRBJ2-2, with 7 bases aligning to TRBD1. Germline-derived CDR1 and CDR2 are SGDLS and YYNGEE. The CDR3 has 15 residues. Trimming cost V 0 bases and J 6 bases; bases outside gene matches: 5. CDR3 DNA: TGTGCCAGCAGCGTAGTGGCAGGGGGACCCGGGGAGCTGTTTTTT. Translated: CASSVVAGGPGELFF.